The next 21 T cell receptor beta chains were all read from a single sample in a study of blood T cell repertoires in COVID-19. Clones were sequenced by immunoSEQ multiplex PCR, and TCRdb holds only the in-frame ones, with some missing. The top ten clones hold about 1.6% of a sample with 140,000 to 150,000 clones, approximately 89% of them seen once. Sequencing was performed on peripheral blood. The receptor source for this set is a human donor in a cohort sampled during active COVID-19.

V usage is TRBV14 and J usage is TRBJ1-2; 7 bases line up with TRBD1. CDR3 length: 17 residues. J lost 5 bases, V lost 1 base, and 13 bases had no gene match. Looked up from germline, CDR1 is SGHDN and CDR2 is FVKESK. CDR3 nucleotides: TGTGCCAGCAGCCAAGCCGTAGGACAGGCGAACTTATATGGCTACACCTTC. Protein product: CASSQAVGQANLYGYTF.

The chain combines TRBV3-1 (or the pseudogene TRBV3-2) with TRBJ2-3; 11 bases match TRBD2. This CDR3 is built from 15 residues. The ends lost 5 bases at V and 5 bases at J; junction bases unmatched: 6. Germline-derived CDR1 and CDR2 are LGHDT and YNNKEL (reference sequence). The CDR3 protein is CASSDLAGGGDTQYF. Written as DNA, the CDR3 is TGTGCCAGCAGCGACCTAGCGGGGGGAGGAGATACGCAGTATTTT.

The chain joins TRBV5-1 to TRBJ2-3; 15 positions match TRBD2. The CDR3 totals 16 residues. J lost 5 bases, V lost 4 bases, and 5 bases had no gene match. Germline CDR1 reads SGHRS; CDR2 reads YFSETQ. The CDR3 loop reads CASSLGTSGGRDTQYF. In DNA form, the CDR3 reads TGCGCCAGCAGCCTGGGGACTAGCGGGGGGCGAGATACGCAGTATTTT.

A note on this clone: Other DNA sequences in the same sample also yield this CDR3. This chain's CDR3 is CASSRAGELFF. Here the CDR3 DNA reads TGTGCCAGCAGCAGGGCCGGGGAGCTGTTTTTT. The chain carries TRBV2 and TRBJ2-2; D is perhaps TRBD1 (5 bases). Germline CDR1 SNHLY, CDR2 FYNNEI. The V end was cut by 6 bases, the J end by 6 bases, with 5 bases between. This CDR3 contains 11 residues.

The V gene is TRBV6-5, the J gene TRBJ2-1, with D perhaps matching TRBD2 (6 bases). The CDR3 loop spans 14 amino acids. Germline CDR1 MNHEY, CDR2 SVGAGI. The V gene lost 6 bases and the J gene lost 10 bases, with 19 bases spanning the gap. DNA of the CDR3: TGTGCCAGCAGGCGAGGGGCCCTCGGGGGAGAGCAGTTCTTC. It yields the protein CASRRGALGGEQFF.

This chain joins TRBV12-3 or TRBV12-4 and TRBJ1-1; D perhaps matches TRBD1 (6 bases). Trimming took off 8 bases at V and 2 bases at J, with 12 bases between the two ends. The CDR3 consists of 13 residues. The CDR3 DNA reads TGTGCCAGCTCCCCCAGGGGTAACACTGAAGCTTTCTTT. It encodes CASSPRGNTEAFF.

The chain recombines TRBV6-5 with TRBJ2-2, with 8 bases lining up with TRBD2. J gave up 4 bases and V 6 bases, and 7 bases lay outside the gene matches. The CDR3 has 15 residues. Germline loops: CDR1 MNHEY, CDR2 SVGAGI. The CDR3 spells CASRRGASGTGELFF. The CDR3 DNA sequence: TGTGCCAGCAGGCGGGGGGCCTCGGGCACCGGGGAGCTGTTTTTT.

This clone was seen a single time. The chain recombines TRBV5-1 with TRBJ2-3; D perhaps matches TRBD2 (5 bases). Germline V gene sequence: CDR1 SGHRS, CDR2 YFSETQ. The CDR3 length is 15 residues. Trimming cost V 1 base and J 0 bases, with 9 bases left between them. The CDR3 DNA reads as TGCGCCAGCAGCTTGCTTAGCGCGAGCACAGATACGCAGTATTTT. It specifies CASSLLSASTDTQYF.

V gene TRBV2 combines with J gene TRBJ1-5; a possible D gene is TRBD1 (5 bases). Trimming pared 0 bases from V and 7 bases from J, leaving 10 bases between. Germline V lookup: CDR1 SNHLY, CDR2 FYNNEI. The CDR3 contains 14 residues. In nucleotides, the CDR3 is TGTGCCAGCAGTGAAGCGGGGAGGGGACAGCCCCAGCATTTT. Protein product: CASSEAGRGQPQHF.

The chain couples TRBV19 to TRBJ2-3; 7 bases match TRBD2. In germline, CDR1 is LNHDA, CDR2 SQIVND (reference sequence). The CDR3 sequence is 15 residues long. The V segment lost 1 base and the J segment 4 bases; nucleotides outside the gene matches: 5. The CDR3 DNA reads TGTGCCAGTAGTATAGCTGGGGGGGTCTCAGATACGCAGTATTTT. It is translated as CASSIAGGVSDTQYF.

The rearrangement links TRBV7-2 to TRBJ2-3; D unclear. Trimming pared 5 bases from V and 4 bases from J, leaving 19 bases between. Germline CDR1 is SGHTA and CDR2 is FQGNSA. The CDR3 sequence is 16 residues long. CDR3 region: CASSQLGQDLSDTQYF. In DNA, the CDR3 is TGTGCCAGCAGCCAGCTGGGCCAGGATCTATCAGATACGCAGTATTTT.

This rearrangement joins TRBV6-1 to TRBJ1-1; D is possibly TRBD1 (5 bases). The CDR3 contains 16 residues. CDR1 is MNHNS and CDR2 is SASEGT in the germline V gene. Deletions cut 1 base from V and 0 bases from J, with 12 bases between. The CDR3 bases are TGTGCCAGCAGTGAAGGGGCAGGGCCGTTGAACACTGAAGCTTTCTTT. Residues: CASSEGAGPLNTEAFF.

The V call is TRBV12-3 or TRBV12-4, the J call TRBJ2-5; D is possibly TRBD2 (5 bases). The V end was cut by 6 bases, the J end by 5 bases, with 10 bases between. This CDR3 has 12 residues. The CDR3 coding sequence is TGTGCCAGCAGCGGACTGGCGGAGACCCAGTACTTC. As protein: CASSGLAETQYF.

The chain links TRBV9 to TRBJ1-5; D gene uncertain. This CDR3 has 15 amino acids. The V gene's germline CDR1 is SGDLS and CDR2 YYNGEE. Between the trimmed V and J ends, which lost 2 bases and 2 bases, there was a span of 11 bases. The CDR3 sequence is CASSVDTHGNQPQHF. The DNA of the CDR3 is TGTGCCAGCAGCGTTGACACCCATGGCAATCAGCCCCAGCATTTT. Full variable domain (outside the CDR3, taken from reference TRBV9 and TRBJ1-5): DSGVTQTPKHLITATGQRVTLRCSPRSGDLSVYWYQQSLDQGLQFLIQYYNGEERAKGNILERFSAQQFPDLHSELNLSSLELGDSALYFCASSVDTHGNQPQHFGDGTRLSIL.

The chain uses TRBV19 and TRBJ1-2, with unresolved D. V was clipped by 2 bases and J by 0 bases, with 10 bases between them. Germline V lookup: CDR1 LNHDA, CDR2 SQIVND (reference sequence). There are 15 residues in the CDR3. The CDR3 protein is CASSITAGANYGYTF. The CDR3 DNA is TGTGCCAGTAGTATAACCGCGGGCGCTAACTATGGCTACACCTTC.

This clone has only a few counts. The V gene is TRBV10-3, the J gene TRBJ2-5; TRBD2 might be the D (5 bases). Trimming removed 3 bases from V and 2 bases from J, with 10 bases in between. Germline V gene data show CDR1 as ENHRY and CDR2 as SYGVKD. The CDR3 sequence is 14 residues long. The CDR3 region has the DNA TGTGCCATCAGTGAATCAAGCGGTCAAGAGACCCAGTACTTC. Translation gives CAISESSGQETQYF.

The V and J genes are TRBV7-2 and TRBJ1-2, with D maybe TRBD1 (5 bases). The germline gives CDR1 SGHTA, CDR2 FQGNSA. Trimming cost V 0 bases and J 2 bases, with 16 bases left between them. The CDR3 spans 17 residues. The CDR3 DNA reads TGTGCCAGCAGCTTAGCTTGGTCGGGCGCAGGGAACTATGGCTACACCTTC. Translating gives CASSLAWSGAGNYGYTF.

V usage is TRBV19 and J usage is TRBJ2-5; the D gene is possibly TRBD2 (7 bases). This CDR3 has 15 amino acids. CDR1 is LNHDA, CDR2 SQIVND, per germline (reference sequence). V lost 4 bases, J lost 2 bases, and 14 bases lay in between. The CDR3: CASSSAGAAQETQYF. For the CDR3, the DNA is TGTGCCAGTAGTAGTGCGGGGGCCGCACAAGAGACCCAGTACTTC.

The chain couples TRBV4-3 to TRBJ1-1; perhaps TRBD1 as D (5 bases). The CDR3 is 16 residues long. V was cut by 0 bases and J by 1 base, with 12 bases left in between. Germline lookup yields CDR1 LGHNA and CDR2 YSLEER. The CDR3 DNA is TGCGCCAGCAGCCAAGACCCCTTGGGGCGGAACACTGAAGCTTTCTTT. Residues: CASSQDPLGRNTEAFF.

The chain has TRBV19 and TRBJ1-2; 8 nucleotides line up with TRBD1. V lost 1 base to trimming and J lost 5 bases; unmatched junction nucleotides: 12. The CDR3 is 17 amino acids. Germline CDR1 and CDR2: LNHDA and SQIVND (reference sequence). The CDR3 is CASSIVQGAPSAYGYTF. DNA for the CDR3: TGTGCCAGTAGTATAGTCCAGGGGGCTCCTTCTGCTTATGGCTACACCTTC.

This chain joins TRBV14 and TRBJ2-7; possible D gene TRBD1, 7 bases. Germline CDR1 reads SGHDN; CDR2 reads FVKESK. With 5 bases removed from V and 5 bases from J, the gap between germline ends came to 13 bases. The CDR3 totals 13 residues. DNA for the CDR3: TGTGCCAGCAGCGTGCAGGGGGGCGACGAGCAGTACTTC. Translation gives CASSVQGGDEQYF.